There are a few counts of the clone carrying this T cell receptor beta chain. The data stem from a study of blood T cell repertoires in COVID-19. Study summary: Samples of COVID-19 (acute and convalescent) were obtained from the United States, Italy and Spain.

The germline V gene encodes CDR1 SQVTM and CDR2 ANQGSEA. The CDR3 covers 13 residues. The ends lost 4 bases at V and 4 bases at J; junction bases unmatched: 1. In the authors' methods: From reference gene primer amplification, estimates of nucleated cell counts were derived. The protocol was immunoSEQ multiplex PCR, while the TCRdb copy is restricted to in-frame clones and leaves out a portion. The V and J calls and clone size are taken from that table; D and trimming were inferred from the DNA. The table lists approximately 100,000 clones, around 90% of them singletons, with 15% to 20% in the top ten.

The rearrangement uses TRBV29-1 and TRBJ2-2; 9 positions agree with TRBD1. The TCR was taken from a man aged 45-65 years with acute or convalescent COVID-19. Sequencing was done on a sample of peripheral blood. The CDR3 region is CSVGQGVTGELFF. In nucleotides, the CDR3 is TGCAGCGTTGGACAGGGGGTCACCGGGGAGCTGTTTTTT.